Listed below are T cell receptor beta chains from one sample, sequenced in a study of cytomegalovirus exposure and HLA in healthy donors. Some clones are missing from TCRdb's copy, which holds only in-frame ones; the method was immunoSEQ multiplex PCR. The table includes about 43,000 clones, 50% to 75% detected once. Sequencing was carried out using PBMCs. The origin of the receptors is a human donor in good health. The CDR3 runs from the conserved cysteine through the conserved F or W. Fields, in order: J gene, clone size, D gene, V gene, CDR3 protein, CDR3 DNA. D genes are given only for firm matches. The size field is filled for only some rows; it gives once, few, many or a size class.

J gene: TRBJ1-2; clone size: .; D gene: TRBD1; V gene: TRBV7-9; CDR3 protein: CASSSGTGDYGYTF; CDR3 DNA: TGTGCCAGCAGCTCCGGGACAGGGGACTATGGCTACACCTTC
J gene: TRBJ2-7; clone size: .; D gene: .; V gene: TRBV9; CDR3 protein: CASSPQGQGREQYF; CDR3 DNA: TGTGCCAGCAGCCCCCAGGGGCAGGGGCGCGAGCAGTACTTC
J gene: TRBJ1-5; clone size: .; D gene: TRBD1; V gene: TRBV4-2; CDR3 protein: CASRHDRDRNQPQHF; CDR3 DNA: TGTGCCAGCAGGCACGACAGGGACCGCAATCAGCCCCAGCATTTT
J gene: TRBJ1-1; clone size: .; D gene: .; V gene: TRBV5-1; CDR3 protein: CASSQGPGHQDTEAFF; CDR3 DNA: TGCGCCAGCAGCCAGGGCCCGGGACACCAGGACACTGAAGCTTTCTTT
J gene: TRBJ1-5; clone size: .; D gene: .; V gene: TRBV6-5; CDR3 protein: CASSYRPGGDQPQHF; CDR3 DNA: TGTGCCAGCAGTTACCGGCCAGGAGGAGATCAGCCCCAGCATTTT
J gene: TRBJ2-3; clone size: .; D gene: .; V gene: TRBV9; CDR3 protein: CASSVRGSTADTQYF; CDR3 DNA: TGTGCCAGCAGCGTACGAGGATCGACCGCAGATACGCAGTATTTT
J gene: TRBJ1-6; clone size: .; D gene: TRBD1; V gene: TRBV7-9; CDR3 protein: CASSSTGETPLHF; CDR3 DNA: TGTGCCAGCAGCTCTACAGGGGAAACACCCCTCCACTTT
J gene: TRBJ1-2; clone size: .; D gene: TRBD1; V gene: TRBV12-5; CDR3 protein: CASGRTGSYGYTF; CDR3 DNA: TGTGCTAGTGGAAGGACAGGGTCCTATGGCTACACCTTC
J gene: TRBJ2-7; clone size: .; D gene: .; V gene: TRBV28; CDR3 protein: CASSPSLFEQYF; CDR3 DNA: TGTGCCAGCAGTCCCTCTCTCTTCGAGCAGTACTTC
J gene: TRBJ1-6; clone size: .; D gene: .; V gene: TRBV30; CDR3 protein: CAWSVGGIGSPLHF; CDR3 DNA: TGTGCCTGGAGTGTAGGGGGAATCGGTTCACCCCTCCACTTT
J gene: TRBJ2-1; clone size: .; D gene: .; V gene: TRBV7-6; CDR3 protein: CASSLGPSRNEQFF; CDR3 DNA: TGTGCCAGCAGCTTAGGTCCCTCCCGCAATGAGCAGTTCTTC
J gene: TRBJ1-6; clone size: .; D gene: TRBD1; V gene: TRBV2; CDR3 protein: CASRGQGAGSPLHF; CDR3 DNA: TGTGCCAGCAGAGGACAGGGGGCTGGTTCACCCCTCCACTTT
J gene: TRBJ2-1; clone size: .; D gene: TRBD2; V gene: TRBV19; CDR3 protein: CASTGTSYNEQFF; CDR3 DNA: TGTGCCAGTACCGGGACTAGCTACAATGAGCAGTTCTTC
J gene: TRBJ2-2; clone size: .; D gene: .; V gene: TRBV6-1; CDR3 protein: CASSANGVGELFF; CDR3 DNA: TGTGCCAGCAGTGCCAACGGGGTGGGGGAGCTGTTTTTT
J gene: TRBJ1-1; clone size: .; D gene: .; V gene: TRBV5-5; CDR3 protein: CASSLTGLNTEAFF; CDR3 DNA: TGTGCCAGCAGCTTGACAGGCTTGAACACTGAAGCTTTCTTT
J gene: TRBJ1-2; clone size: .; D gene: .; V gene: TRBV6-5; CDR3 protein: CASSTYGQNYGYTF; CDR3 DNA: TGTGCCAGCAGTACATACGGACAGAACTATGGCTACACCTTC
J gene: TRBJ1-1; clone size: .; D gene: TRBD1; V gene: TRBV6-5; CDR3 protein: CASSWTGSKDTEAFF; CDR3 DNA: TGTGCCAGCAGTTGGACAGGGAGTAAAGACACTGAAGCTTTCTTT
J gene: TRBJ1-2; clone size: .; D gene: .; V gene: TRBV30; CDR3 protein: CAWSEGPNYGYTF; CDR3 DNA: TGTGCCTGGAGCGAGGGTCCTAACTATGGCTACACCTTC
J gene: TRBJ1-4; clone size: .; D gene: .; V gene: TRBV28; CDR3 protein: CASSLGGSDEKLFF; CDR3 DNA: TGTGCCAGCAGTTTGGGGGGTAGCGATGAAAAACTGTTTTTT
J gene: TRBJ2-7; clone size: once; D gene: .; V gene: TRBV10-1; CDR3 protein: CASRKLRDGADEQYF; CDR3 DNA: TGCGCCAGCAGGAAACTCAGGGATGGTGCCGACGAGCAGTACTTC
J gene: TRBJ2-5; clone size: .; D gene: TRBD2; V gene: TRBV9; CDR3 protein: CASSARGGVGQETQYF; CDR3 DNA: TGTGCCAGCAGCGCCCGGGGGGGCGTGGGCCAAGAGACCCAGTACTTC
J gene: TRBJ1-2; clone size: once; D gene: .; V gene: TRBV7-8; CDR3 protein: CASSLDRLGRGYTF; CDR3 DNA: TGTGCCAGCAGCTTAGATCGACTAGGGAGGGGCTACACCTTC
J gene: TRBJ2-1; clone size: .; D gene: TRBD2; V gene: TRBV7-8; CDR3 protein: CASSLDHQRGTTSSYNEQFF; CDR3 DNA: TGTGCCAGCAGCTTAGACCACCAGCGGGGGACAACGAGCTCCTACAATGAGCAGTTCTTC
J gene: TRBJ1-5; clone size: few; D gene: .; V gene: TRBV7-2; CDR3 protein: CASSLDTGMQPQHF; CDR3 DNA: TGTGCCAGCAGCTTAGACACAGGGATGCAGCCCCAGCATTTT
J gene: TRBJ2-1; clone size: .; D gene: .; V gene: TRBV19; CDR3 protein: CASSSLSGNEQFF; CDR3 DNA: TGTGCCAGTAGTTCCCTCTCGGGCAATGAGCAGTTCTTC
J gene: TRBJ1-1; clone size: .; D gene: .; V gene: TRBV29-1; CDR3 protein: CSVLRGSGDEAFF; CDR3 DNA: TGCAGCGTCCTCCGGGGGTCCGGGGATGAAGCTTTCTTT
J gene: TRBJ2-3; clone size: .; D gene: TRBD2; V gene: TRBV4-1; CDR3 protein: CASSQGVVAGTTDTQYF; CDR3 DNA: TGCGCCAGCAGCCAGGGGGTAGTAGCGGGGACCACAGATACGCAGTATTTT
J gene: TRBJ2-7; clone size: few; D gene: TRBD2; V gene: TRBV15; CDR3 protein: CATSRGIAGSYEQYF; CDR3 DNA: TGTGCCACCAGCAGAGGAATAGCGGGGTCCTACGAGCAGTACTTC
J gene: TRBJ2-7; clone size: .; D gene: .; V gene: TRBV7-3; CDR3 protein: CASSPGFSPTYEQYF; CDR3 DNA: TGTGCCAGCAGCCCAGGGTTCTCACCCACCTACGAGCAGTACTTC
J gene: TRBJ2-3; clone size: .; D gene: TRBD2; V gene: TRBV7-3; CDR3 protein: CASSLAGGITDTQYF; CDR3 DNA: TGTGCCAGCAGCCTAGCGGGGGGGATCACAGATACGCAGTATTTT
J gene: TRBJ1-2; clone size: few; D gene: .; V gene: TRBV19; CDR3 protein: CASSINIERGYTF; CDR3 DNA: TGTGCCAGTAGTATCAATATTGAACGGGGCTACACCTTC
J gene: TRBJ2-5; clone size: .; D gene: .; V gene: TRBV5-6; CDR3 protein: CASSLLNTRETQYF; CDR3 DNA: TGTGCCAGCAGCTTGCTCAACACGAGGGAGACCCAGTACTTC
J gene: TRBJ1-2; clone size: few; D gene: .; V gene: TRBV4-3; CDR3 protein: CASSQAGGQGFYGYTF; CDR3 DNA: TGCGCCAGCAGCCAAGCTGGGGGTCAGGGGTTCTATGGCTACACCTTC